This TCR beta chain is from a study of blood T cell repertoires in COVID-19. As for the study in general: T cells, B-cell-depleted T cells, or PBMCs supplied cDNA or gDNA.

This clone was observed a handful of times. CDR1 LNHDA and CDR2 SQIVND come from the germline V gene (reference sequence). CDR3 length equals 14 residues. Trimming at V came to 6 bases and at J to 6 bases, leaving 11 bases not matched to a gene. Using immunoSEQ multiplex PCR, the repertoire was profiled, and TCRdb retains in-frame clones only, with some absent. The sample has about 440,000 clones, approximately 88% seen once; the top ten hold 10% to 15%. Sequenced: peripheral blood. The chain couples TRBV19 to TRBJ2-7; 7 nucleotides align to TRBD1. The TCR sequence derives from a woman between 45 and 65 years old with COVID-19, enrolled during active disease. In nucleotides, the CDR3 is TGTGCCAGTAGCACAACTGGCAGGGGGAGCGAGCAGTACTTC. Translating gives CASSTTGRGSEQYF.